The subject of this entry is one T cell receptor beta chain. This sample is drawn from a study of T cells in Graves' hyperthyroidism and ophthalmopathy. RNA transcripts served as the template for amplifying TCR beta CDR3 regions. HTBI primers were used for first-round RT-PCR of the TCR CDR3. One entry per CDR3 protein, called by TCRdb with MiXCR from the multiplex PCR reads. This table holds more than 550,000 distinct CDR3 sequences, 40% to 55% found once. Per germline, CDR1 SGHTA and CDR2 FQGNSA. The CDR3 runs to 12 residues. The ends lost 1 base at V and 9 bases at J; junction bases unmatched: 0. V usage is TRBV7-2 and J usage is TRBJ1-5, with 7 positions matching TRBD1. This TCR came from an adult man with Graves' disease, either hyperthyroidism or ophthalmopathy (not recorded which). Source material: peripheral blood or thyroid tissue (not recorded which). CDR3 loop: CASSLGDRPQHF. The DNA of the CDR3 is TGTGCCAGCAGCTTAGGGGACAGGCCCCAGCATTTT.